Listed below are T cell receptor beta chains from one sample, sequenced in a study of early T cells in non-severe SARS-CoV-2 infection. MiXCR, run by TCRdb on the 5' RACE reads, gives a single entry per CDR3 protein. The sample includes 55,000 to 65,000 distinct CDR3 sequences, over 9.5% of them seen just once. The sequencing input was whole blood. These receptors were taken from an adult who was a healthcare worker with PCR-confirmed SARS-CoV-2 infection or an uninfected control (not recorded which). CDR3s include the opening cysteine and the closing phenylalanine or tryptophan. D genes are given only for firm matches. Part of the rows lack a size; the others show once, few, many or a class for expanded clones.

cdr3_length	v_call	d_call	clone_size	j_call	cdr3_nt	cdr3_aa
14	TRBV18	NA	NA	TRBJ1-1	TGTGCCAGCTCACCGGAACCAGCCTACACTGAAGCTTTCTTT	CASSPEPAYTEAFF
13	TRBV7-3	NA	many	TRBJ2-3	TGTGCCAGCAGCTTAATGTCGGGTAACACGCAGTATTTT	CASSLMSGNTQYF
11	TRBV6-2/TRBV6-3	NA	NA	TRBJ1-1	TGTGCCAGCAGTCAGGGACGAGACGCTTTCTTT	CASSQGRDAFF
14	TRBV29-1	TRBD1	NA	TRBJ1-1	TGCAGCACCTTGACAGGGCTCGTCGGGGGAGAAGCTTTCTTT	CSTLTGLVGGEAFF
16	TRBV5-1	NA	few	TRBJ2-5	TGCGCCAGCAGCTTGGTCTCACTAGCTACTCTCGAGACCCAGTACTTC	CASSLVSLATLETQYF
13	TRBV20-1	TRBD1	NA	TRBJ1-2	TGCAGTGCCCCGCAACAGGGGTCAAACGGCTACACCTTC	CSAPQQGSNGYTF
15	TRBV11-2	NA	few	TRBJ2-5	TGTGCCAGCAGCTTTGGGCCTCTTGTGTGGGAGACCCAGTACTTC	CASSFGPLVWETQYF
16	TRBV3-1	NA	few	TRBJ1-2	TGTGCCAGCAGCCAATGGGGGACGGAAACTTCCTATGGCTACACCTTC	CASSQWGTETSYGYTF
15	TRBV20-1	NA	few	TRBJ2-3	TGCAGTGCTAGAGATCGCCCGGGGGTCACAGATACGCAGTATTTT	CSARDRPGVTDTQYF
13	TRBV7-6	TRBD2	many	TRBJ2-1	TGTGCCAGCAGCGCGGGGGCCTACAATGAGCAGTTCTTC	CASSAGAYNEQFF
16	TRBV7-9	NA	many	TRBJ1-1	TGTGCCAGCAGCTCCGAACAGGGCGGGAAGTGGACTGAAGCTTTCTTT	CASSSEQGGKWTEAFF
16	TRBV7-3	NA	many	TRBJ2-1	TGTGCCAGCAGCTTAACTAGCGAGAGCTCCTACAATGAGCAGTTCTTC	CASSLTSESSYNEQFF
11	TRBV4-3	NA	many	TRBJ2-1	TGCGCCAGCAGCCACTACAATGAGCAGTTCTTC	CASSHYNEQFF
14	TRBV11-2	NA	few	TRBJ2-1	TGTGCCAGCAGCTTAATCACAGGTTATGGTGAGCAGTTCTTC	CASSLITGYGEQFF
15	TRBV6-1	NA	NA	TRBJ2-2	TGTGCCAGCACCAGGGGTAGCGGGAACACCGGGGAGCTGTTTTTT	CASTRGSGNTGELFF
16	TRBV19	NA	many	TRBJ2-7	TGTGCCAGTAGACTAACGGGCGGGGAGCCCAATTACGAGCAGTACTTC	CASRLTGGEPNYEQYF
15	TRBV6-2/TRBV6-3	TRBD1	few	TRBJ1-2	TGTGCCAGCAGTTCCCCGGGACAGGGGGACTATGGCTACACCTTC	CASSSPGQGDYGYTF